The source of this TCR beta chain is a study of blood T cell repertoires in COVID-19. In the study overall: PBMCs, B-cell-depleted T cells, or T cells provided the cDNA or gDNA that made up the material.

Germline V CDR1 and CDR2: SGDLS, YYNGEE. The length of the CDR3 is 14 residues. V shed 0 bases, J shed 3 bases, and the junction held 2 bases outside the gene matches. Cohort assignment relied on participant-reported clinical history. Method: immunoSEQ multiplex PCR; TCRdb's copy keeps in-frame clones and lacks some. This sample yields fewer than 500,000 clones, of which approximately 90% are seen a single time; 0.97% belongs to the top ten. Specimen: PBMCs or T cells enriched from blood (not recorded which). The V and J genes are TRBV9 and TRBJ2-7, with 8 nucleotides matching TRBD1. The source of this sequence is a woman aged 30 to 39 with acute COVID-19. In DNA form, the CDR3 reads TGTGCCAGCAGCGTAGCTGGGACAGGCTACGAGCAGTACTTC. The encoded protein is CASSVAGTGYEQYF.